These T cell receptor beta chains were read from a single sample in a study of HIV-infected patients and healthy controls. One entry per CDR3 protein results from TCRdb running MiXCR on the 5' RACE reads. The table lists under 5,000 distinct CDR3 sequences, around 5.2% of them singletons. The sequencing used blood, collected during antiretroviral therapy. Every receptor here comes from an adult with HIV infection. The CDR3 runs from the conserved cysteine through the conserved F or W. A D gene is named only where the DNA matches it firmly. Clone size appears in some rows only: once, few, many, or a class for an expanded clone.

clone_size: many; j_call: TRBJ1-2; cdr3_length: 12; v_call: TRBV5-6; d_call: .; cdr3_aa: CASSLGSMVFTF; cdr3_nt: TGTGCCAGCAGTCTTGGTAGTATGGTATTCACCTTC
clone_size: medium-sized; j_call: TRBJ1-3; cdr3_length: 15; v_call: TRBV6-5; d_call: TRBD1; cdr3_aa: CASRRTGDTGNTIYF; cdr3_nt: TGTGCCAGCAGGCGAACAGGGGATACTGGAAACACCATATATTTT
clone_size: many; j_call: TRBJ2-1; cdr3_length: 16; v_call: TRBV19; d_call: .; cdr3_aa: CASSIVVASDDNEQFF; cdr3_nt: TGTGCCAGTAGTATAGTCGTGGCTTCCGACGACAATGAGCAGTTCTTC
clone_size: medium-sized; j_call: TRBJ2-7; cdr3_length: 16; v_call: TRBV3-1; d_call: TRBD1; cdr3_aa: CASSHGPDRGRWEQYF; cdr3_nt: TGTGCCAGCAGCCACGGTCCAGACAGGGGGCGTTGGGAGCAGTACTTC
clone_size: .; j_call: TRBJ2-1; cdr3_length: 13; v_call: TRBV2; d_call: .; cdr3_aa: CASSLSSNNEQFF; cdr3_nt: TGTGCCAGCTCCCTGAGTAGCAACAATGAGCAGTTCTTC
clone_size: medium-sized; j_call: TRBJ2-3; cdr3_length: 14; v_call: TRBV7-2; d_call: .; cdr3_aa: CASSLGRGSDTQYF; cdr3_nt: TGTGCCAGCAGCTTAGGAAGGGGGTCAGATACGCAGTATTTT
clone_size: many; j_call: TRBJ1-5; cdr3_length: 13; v_call: TRBV18; d_call: TRBD1; cdr3_aa: CASSSTGEQPQHF; cdr3_nt: TGTGCCAGCTCATCCACAGGGGAACAGCCCCAGCATTTT
clone_size: many; j_call: TRBJ2-5; cdr3_length: 14; v_call: TRBV9; d_call: TRBD2; cdr3_aa: CASSVWTSPETQYF; cdr3_nt: TGTGCCAGCAGCGTCTGGACTAGCCCGGAGACCCAGTACTTC
clone_size: medium-sized; j_call: TRBJ1-5; cdr3_length: 15; v_call: TRBV4-2; d_call: TRBD1; cdr3_aa: CASSQEGTGYQPQHF; cdr3_nt: TGTGCCAGCAGCCAAGAAGGGACAGGCTATCAGCCCCAGCATTTT
clone_size: many; j_call: TRBJ2-5; cdr3_length: 15; v_call: TRBV6-5; d_call: TRBD2; cdr3_aa: CASSYGALAGAAQYF; cdr3_nt: TGTGCCAGCAGTTACGGGGCTCTAGCGGGGGCGGCCCAGTACTTC
clone_size: few; j_call: TRBJ2-7; cdr3_length: 15; v_call: TRBV20-1; d_call: TRBD2; cdr3_aa: CSARPGLADLGEQYF; cdr3_nt: TGCAGTGCTAGACCGGGACTAGCGGATCTAGGCGAGCAGTACTTC
clone_size: medium-sized; j_call: TRBJ2-3; cdr3_length: 12; v_call: TRBV18; d_call: .; cdr3_aa: CASSPSTDTQYF; cdr3_nt: TGTGCCAGCTCACCTAGCACAGATACGCAGTATTTT
clone_size: medium-sized; j_call: TRBJ1-4; cdr3_length: 15; v_call: TRBV28; d_call: .; cdr3_aa: CASSLLRGLFEKLFF; cdr3_nt: TGTGCCAGCAGTTTACTTAGGGGTTTATTTGAAAAACTGTTTTTT
clone_size: .; j_call: TRBJ1-1; cdr3_length: 15; v_call: TRBV9; d_call: .; cdr3_aa: CASSVVGSLNTEAFF; cdr3_nt: TGTGCCAGCAGCGTAGTAGGGTCTTTAAACACTGAAGCTTTCTTT
clone_size: medium-sized; j_call: TRBJ1-2; cdr3_length: 14; v_call: TRBV5-1; d_call: .; cdr3_aa: CASSPGVLVYGYTF; cdr3_nt: TGCGCCAGCAGCCCGGGGGTCCTCGTCTATGGCTACACCTTC
clone_size: medium-sized; j_call: TRBJ2-5; cdr3_length: 11; v_call: TRBV7-6; d_call: .; cdr3_aa: CASSQGMDQYF; cdr3_nt: TGTGCCAGCAGCCAAGGGATGGACCAGTACTTC
clone_size: many; j_call: TRBJ2-2; cdr3_length: 16; v_call: TRBV19; d_call: .; cdr3_aa: CASSPPLGPPTGELFF; cdr3_nt: TGTGCCAGTAGTCCCCCCCTAGGACCCCCCACCGGGGAGCTGTTTTTT
clone_size: .; j_call: TRBJ1-1; cdr3_length: 13; v_call: TRBV12-3/TRBV12-4; d_call: .; cdr3_aa: CASSPAGYTEAFF; cdr3_nt: TGTGCCAGCAGCCCGGCTGGGTACACTGAAGCTTTCTTT
clone_size: medium-sized; j_call: TRBJ2-3; cdr3_length: 16; v_call: TRBV30; d_call: .; cdr3_aa: CAWSGGREKASDTQYF; cdr3_nt: TGTGCCTGGAGTGGGGGGCGGGAGAAGGCATCGGATACGCAGTATTTT
clone_size: many; j_call: TRBJ1-5; cdr3_length: 18; v_call: TRBV7-2; d_call: TRBD1; cdr3_aa: CASSPQLTIPGQGATQHF; cdr3_nt: TGTGCCAGCAGCCCTCAGCTAACCATCCCGGGACAGGGGGCAACCCAGCATTTT
clone_size: medium-sized; j_call: TRBJ2-1; cdr3_length: 16; v_call: TRBV11-2; d_call: .; cdr3_aa: CASRLRSQGGRQGQFF; cdr3_nt: TGTGCCAGCAGGCTTAGATCGCAGGGGGGACGGCAGGGGCAGTTCTTC
clone_size: medium-sized; j_call: TRBJ2-1; cdr3_length: 15; v_call: TRBV7-3; d_call: .; cdr3_aa: CASSLEGSLVGEQFF; cdr3_nt: TGTGCCAGCAGCTTAGAGGGGAGCCTGGTCGGGGAGCAGTTCTTC
clone_size: many; j_call: TRBJ2-3; cdr3_length: 15; v_call: TRBV28; d_call: TRBD1; cdr3_aa: CASSPGQGRTDTQYF; cdr3_nt: TGTGCCAGCAGTCCGGGACAGGGACGAACAGATACGCAGTATTTT
clone_size: few; j_call: TRBJ2-3; cdr3_length: 15; v_call: TRBV2; d_call: TRBD2; cdr3_aa: CASRPLAGATDTQYF; cdr3_nt: TGTGCCAGCAGGCCGCTAGCGGGGGCCACAGATACGCAGTATTTT
clone_size: many; j_call: TRBJ1-2; cdr3_length: 14; v_call: TRBV5-4; d_call: .; cdr3_aa: CASSLDSSQYGYTF; cdr3_nt: TGTGCCAGCAGCTTGGACAGTTCCCAATATGGCTACACCTTC
clone_size: .; j_call: TRBJ1-2; cdr3_length: 15; v_call: TRBV13; d_call: TRBD1; cdr3_aa: CASSRPPGQNYGYTF; cdr3_nt: TGTGCCAGCAGCCGTCCCCCGGGACAGAACTATGGCTACACCTTC
clone_size: medium-sized; j_call: TRBJ2-7; cdr3_length: 13; v_call: TRBV11-2; d_call: .; cdr3_aa: CASSLDPEGEQYF; cdr3_nt: TGTGCCAGCAGCTTAGATCCAGAAGGGGAGCAGTACTTC
clone_size: medium-sized; j_call: TRBJ1-1; cdr3_length: 17; v_call: TRBV6-5; d_call: .; cdr3_aa: CASSSGGRGRMNTEAFF; cdr3_nt: TGTGCCAGCAGTTCTGGGGGGCGCGGACGGATGAACACTGAAGCTTTCTTT
clone_size: few; j_call: TRBJ1-2; cdr3_length: 13; v_call: TRBV27; d_call: TRBD1; cdr3_aa: CASTDGQGLGYTF; cdr3_nt: TGTGCCAGCACCGATGGACAGGGGCTGGGCTACACCTTC
clone_size: medium-sized; j_call: TRBJ2-3; cdr3_length: 16; v_call: TRBV2; d_call: TRBD1; cdr3_aa: CASWNRGISSTDTQYF; cdr3_nt: TGTGCCAGTTGGAACAGGGGCATCTCTAGCACAGATACGCAGTATTTT
clone_size: medium-sized; j_call: TRBJ1-4; cdr3_length: 15; v_call: TRBV5-1; d_call: .; cdr3_aa: CASSLGGRNNEKLFF; cdr3_nt: TGCGCCAGCAGCTTGGGGGGACGGAATAATGAAAAACTGTTTTTT
clone_size: .; j_call: TRBJ2-1; cdr3_length: 15; v_call: TRBV7-9; d_call: TRBD2; cdr3_aa: CASSSRTSSGNEQFF; cdr3_nt: TGTGCCAGCAGCTCCCGTACATCTAGCGGCAATGAGCAGTTCTTC
clone_size: many; j_call: TRBJ2-5; cdr3_length: 14; v_call: TRBV5-1; d_call: TRBD1; cdr3_aa: CASSLGTGKETQYF; cdr3_nt: TGCGCCAGCAGCTTGGGGACAGGGAAAGAGACCCAGTACTTC
clone_size: medium-sized; j_call: TRBJ2-5; cdr3_length: 13; v_call: TRBV20-1; d_call: .; cdr3_aa: CSSTGIRAETQYF; cdr3_nt: TGCAGTTCGACCGGGATTAGGGCAGAGACCCAGTACTTC
clone_size: many; j_call: TRBJ1-2; cdr3_length: 14; v_call: TRBV6-5; d_call: .; cdr3_aa: CASSPGDFLYGYTF; cdr3_nt: TGTGCCAGCAGCCCCGGAGATTTCCTCTATGGCTACACCTTC
clone_size: medium-sized; j_call: TRBJ2-1; cdr3_length: 15; v_call: TRBV7-3; d_call: .; cdr3_aa: CASSLGQGSYNEQFF; cdr3_nt: TGTGCCAGCAGCTTAGGTCAGGGATCCTACAATGAGCAGTTCTTC
clone_size: .; j_call: TRBJ1-4; cdr3_length: 15; v_call: TRBV20-1; d_call: TRBD1; cdr3_aa: CSAREPGQGYEKLFF; cdr3_nt: TGCAGTGCTAGAGAACCGGGACAGGGATATGAAAAACTGTTTTTT
clone_size: many; j_call: TRBJ2-7; cdr3_length: 15; v_call: TRBV12-3/TRBV12-4; d_call: TRBD1; cdr3_aa: CASSLGDRSVYEQYF; cdr3_nt: TGTGCCAGCAGTTTAGGGGACAGGAGTGTTTACGAGCAGTACTTC
clone_size: few; j_call: TRBJ1-6; cdr3_length: 12; v_call: TRBV5-4; d_call: .; cdr3_aa: CASSLNNSPLHF; cdr3_nt: TGTGCCAGCAGCCTGAATAATTCACCCCTCCACTTT
clone_size: medium-sized; j_call: TRBJ2-5; cdr3_length: 16; v_call: TRBV24-1; d_call: .; cdr3_aa: CATSDSRQPGRETQYF; cdr3_nt: TGTGCCACCAGTGACTCTCGACAGCCCGGGCGGGAGACCCAGTACTTC
clone_size: many; j_call: TRBJ2-3; cdr3_length: 17; v_call: TRBV6-5; d_call: TRBD2; cdr3_aa: CASSPNLLAASTDTQYF; cdr3_nt: TGTGCCAGCAGCCCAAACCTCCTAGCGGCCAGCACAGATACGCAGTATTTT
clone_size: medium-sized; j_call: TRBJ1-2; cdr3_length: 15; v_call: TRBV7-8; d_call: .; cdr3_aa: CASSLQGTMNYGYTF; cdr3_nt: TGTGCCAGCAGCTTACAGGGGACCATGAACTATGGCTACACCTTC
clone_size: many; j_call: TRBJ1-1; cdr3_length: 12; v_call: TRBV7-8; d_call: .; cdr3_aa: CASSLSDSEAFF; cdr3_nt: TGTGCCAGCAGCTTATCCGACAGCGAAGCTTTCTTT
clone_size: medium-sized; j_call: TRBJ2-7; cdr3_length: 13; v_call: TRBV20-1; d_call: TRBD1; cdr3_aa: CSAMPGTEYEQYF; cdr3_nt: TGCAGTGCCATGCCCGGGACAGAGTACGAGCAGTACTTC
clone_size: many; j_call: TRBJ2-3; cdr3_length: 16; v_call: TRBV5-1; d_call: .; cdr3_aa: CASSLPHQDQTDTQYF; cdr3_nt: TGCGCCAGCAGCTTGCCCCACCAAGACCAGACAGATACGCAGTATTTT
clone_size: few; j_call: TRBJ2-3; cdr3_length: 12; v_call: TRBV7-2; d_call: .; cdr3_aa: CASSPITDTQYF; cdr3_nt: TGTGCCAGCAGCCCGATCACAGATACGCAGTATTTT
clone_size: medium-sized; j_call: TRBJ1-1; cdr3_length: 15; v_call: TRBV11-1; d_call: .; cdr3_aa: CASSYHREMNTEAFF; cdr3_nt: TGTGCCAGCAGCTACCACAGGGAAATGAACACTGAAGCTTTCTTT
clone_size: medium-sized; j_call: TRBJ2-6; cdr3_length: 19; v_call: TRBV13; d_call: .; cdr3_aa: CASRWKGEGLNSGANVLTF; cdr3_nt: TGTGCCAGCAGGTGGAAGGGTGAGGGCCTAAACTCTGGGGCCAACGTCCTGACTTTC
clone_size: medium-sized; j_call: TRBJ2-3; cdr3_length: 13; v_call: TRBV4-2; d_call: .; cdr3_aa: CASRYGSTDTQYF; cdr3_nt: TGTGCCAGCAGATACGGGAGCACAGATACGCAGTATTTT
clone_size: many; j_call: TRBJ1-5; cdr3_length: 15; v_call: TRBV19; d_call: .; cdr3_aa: CASSRAMGSNQPQHF; cdr3_nt: TGTGCCAGTAGTAGGGCAATGGGAAGCAATCAGCCCCAGCATTTT
clone_size: many; j_call: TRBJ2-5; cdr3_length: 15; v_call: TRBV7-9; d_call: .; cdr3_aa: CASSLDLQGFETQYF; cdr3_nt: TGTGCCAGCAGCTTAGATCTACAGGGATTCGAGACCCAGTACTTC
clone_size: many; j_call: TRBJ1-2; cdr3_length: 15; v_call: TRBV7-9; d_call: .; cdr3_aa: CASSLPTQTNYGYTF; cdr3_nt: TGTGCCAGCAGCCTTCCGACGCAGACGAACTATGGCTACACCTTC
clone_size: many; j_call: TRBJ2-3; cdr3_length: 15; v_call: TRBV6-5; d_call: .; cdr3_aa: CASSYSRILGDTQYF; cdr3_nt: TGTGCCAGCAGTTACTCGAGAATCTTGGGAGATACGCAGTATTTT
clone_size: .; j_call: TRBJ2-7; cdr3_length: 13; v_call: TRBV5-4; d_call: .; cdr3_aa: CASSLGSEYEQYF; cdr3_nt: TGTGCCAGCAGCTTGGGGTCAGAGTACGAGCAGTACTTC
clone_size: many; j_call: TRBJ2-1; cdr3_length: 17; v_call: TRBV7-2; d_call: .; cdr3_aa: CASSPQATSVAGNEQFF; cdr3_nt: TGTGCCAGCAGCCCCCAGGCGACTAGTGTCGCGGGTAATGAGCAGTTCTTC
clone_size: few; j_call: TRBJ1-4; cdr3_length: 18; v_call: TRBV7-8; d_call: TRBD1; cdr3_aa: CATSSSDRGVATNEKLFF; cdr3_nt: TGTGCCACCTCGTCCTCGGACAGGGGCGTTGCAACTAATGAAAAACTGTTTTTT
clone_size: medium-sized; j_call: TRBJ1-5; cdr3_length: 12; v_call: TRBV12-3/TRBV12-4; d_call: .; cdr3_aa: CASSLGLQPQHF; cdr3_nt: TGTGCCAGCAGCCTGGGACTCCAGCCCCAGCATTTT
clone_size: .; j_call: TRBJ1-1; cdr3_length: 13; v_call: TRBV30; d_call: TRBD1; cdr3_aa: CAWSVGQAIPAFF; cdr3_nt: TGTGCCTGGAGTGTGGGACAGGCGATACCGGCTTTCTTT
clone_size: medium-sized; j_call: TRBJ1-4; cdr3_length: 11; v_call: TRBV3-1; d_call: .; cdr3_aa: CASRTGRRLFF; cdr3_nt: TGTGCCAGCCGAACCGGACGGCGCCTGTTTTTT